The 17 T cell receptor beta chains in this list originate from one sample, sequenced in a study of OX40 agonist ivuxolimab in advanced cancers. Repertoires were generated with immunoSEQ multiplex PCR, while TCRdb's copy carries only in-frame clones and drops some. The sample lists 100,000 to 120,000 clones; approximately 89% were seen once. Specimen: CD4+ or CD8+ T cells sorted from blood, collected in a trial of the OX40 agonist ivuxolimab. The receptors come from an adult with an advanced solid tumor such as melanoma, head and neck, liver or kidney cancer.

The chain joins TRBV7-9 to TRBJ1-5; possible D gene TRBD1, 6 bases. Trimming removed 5 bases from V and 0 bases from J, with 20 bases in between. CDR3 size: 18 residues. The germline CDR1 and CDR2 sequences are SEHNR and FQNEAQ (reference sequence). CDR3 region: CASSHLQGRGLSNQPQHF. The CDR3 nucleotides are TGTGCCAGCAGCCACCTCCAGGGGAGGGGACTTAGCAATCAGCCCCAGCATTTT.

The rearrangement uses TRBV27 and TRBJ1-4, with D tentatively TRBD1 (5 bases). The CDR3 runs 13 residues. CDR1 MNHEY and CDR2 SMNVEV come from the germline V gene (reference sequence). V dropped 6 bases and J dropped 12 bases, with 17 bases sitting between them. The CDR3 here is CASRPPGLQELFF. The CDR3 DNA follows: TGTGCCAGCAGGCCTCCGGGACTTCAGGAACTGTTTTTT.

This sequence joins TRBV5-1 and TRBJ2-7; 11 nucleotides match TRBD2. The CDR3 sequence is 14 residues long. The V and J ends lost 7 bases and 4 bases, in that order; junction bases with no gene match: 7. Germline loops: CDR1 SGHRS, CDR2 YFSETQ. The CDR3 spells CASQKLAGEYEQYF. In nucleotides, the CDR3 is TGCGCCAGCCAGAAACTAGCGGGAGAATACGAGCAGTACTTC.

The chain links TRBV6-6 to TRBJ2-7; TRBD2 is a possible D gene (6 bases). Germline V lookup: CDR1 MNHNY, CDR2 SVGAGI (reference sequence). The V gene lost 2 bases and the J gene lost 5 bases, with 16 bases spanning the gap. This CDR3 is 15 amino acids long. CDR3 bases: TGTGCCAGCAGTTACGGCGGGGAGAGACCCCACGAGCAGTACTTC. Its protein is CASSYGGERPHEQYF.

The V call is TRBV4-3, the J call TRBJ2-7; 7 bases map to TRBD1. Trimming removed 5 bases from V and 1 base from J; junction bases left unmatched: 8. The CDR3 sequence is 15 residues long. The germline gives CDR1 LGHNA, CDR2 YSLEER. CDR3 protein: CASSNPTGESYEQYF. CDR3 coding DNA: TGCGCCAGCAGCAACCCTACAGGGGAGTCCTACGAGCAGTACTTC.

The chain has TRBV7-8 and TRBJ1-1, with D maybe TRBD1 (5 bases). Germline CDR1 reads SGHVS; CDR2 reads FQNEAQ. Trimming took 2 bases from V and 3 from J, leaving 13 bases between them. CDR3 length: 15 residues. The CDR3: CASSLRTREDTEAFF. The CDR3 DNA is TGTGCCAGCAGCTTACGGACAAGGGAAGACACTGAAGCTTTCTTT.

This clone has a handful of counts. The chain joins TRBV6-5 to TRBJ2-7, with TRBD1 identical over 7 bases. CDR1 MNHEY and CDR2 SVGAGI come from the germline V gene. CDR3 length: 14 residues. Trimming cost V 2 bases and J 3 bases; bases outside gene matches: 4. CDR3 sequence (DNA): TGTGCCAGCAGTTACAGAGACAGGGACTACGAGCAGTACTTC. Protein product: CASSYRDRDYEQYF.

The genes are TRBV7-2 and TRBJ1-2, with D possibly matching TRBD1 (5 bases). V gave up 5 bases and J gave up 3 bases, with 22 bases separating them. CDR1 and CDR2 from the germline V gene are SGHTA and FQGNSA. The CDR3 has 17 amino acids. DNA of the CDR3: TGTGCCAGCAGCCAAGGGGCCCTACCACCAGCTGACTATGGCTACACCTTC. This sequence encodes CASSQGALPPADYGYTF.

V and J are TRBV19 and TRBJ2-3, with D maybe TRBD2 (7 bases). The ends were cut back, 1 base at V and 10 bases at J, with 18 bases in the middle. The germline V gene encodes CDR1 LNHDA and CDR2 SQIVND (reference sequence). The CDR3 covers 15 residues. CDR3 nucleotides: TGTGCCAGTAGTATAGGAGGGGGGGATAGAACTCCGCAGTATTTT. Translation: CASSIGGGDRTPQYF.

The rearrangement links TRBV11-1 to TRBJ2-1; TRBD1 aligns across 9 bases. The CDR3 contains 14 residues. Looked up from germline, CDR1 is SGHAT and CDR2 is FQDESV (reference sequence). Germline trimming cut 1 base from V and 6 bases from J; bases unmatched to any gene: 1. This CDR3 is CASSLETGGNEQFF. The CDR3 DNA sequence: TGTGCCAGCAGCTTAGAGACAGGGGGCAATGAGCAGTTCTTC.

This clone was seen a single time. The chain couples TRBV7-6 to TRBJ1-1; no firm D call. CDR1 and CDR2 from the germline V gene are SGHVS and FNYEAQ. Trimming removed 4 bases from V and 5 bases from J, with 11 bases in between. The CDR3 length is 13 residues. The CDR3 loop is CASSSSGDTEAFF. The CDR3 nucleotides are TGTGCCAGCAGCTCAAGTGGGGATACTGAAGCTTTCTTT.

The V and J genes are TRBV30 and TRBJ2-3; 8 nucleotides match TRBD2. This CDR3 has 15 residues. V shed 6 bases and J 6 bases; nucleotides not matched to a gene: 14. Germline V gives CDR1 GTSNPN, CDR2 SVGIG (reference sequence). The CDR3 bases are TGTGCCTGTACCCTGGGGCTAGCGGGCGGGGATACGCAGTATTTT. This sequence encodes CACTLGLAGGDTQYF.

The genes are TRBV6-6 and TRBJ1-1; D ambiguous. The CDR3 is made up of 16 amino acids. Germline V gene sequence: CDR1 MNHNY, CDR2 SVGAGI (reference sequence). V lost 6 bases and J 0 bases, leaving 17 bases between the germline ends. The CDR3 nucleotides are TGTGCCAGCAGCCCGGTGGCAGGCTTCATGAACACTGAAGCTTTCTTT. Translating it yields CASSPVAGFMNTEAFF.

This clone was found a few times. The chain couples TRBV30 to TRBJ1-2, with D possibly being TRBD1 (5 bases). The V gene's germline CDR1 is GTSNPN and CDR2 SVGIG (reference sequence). The CDR3 is 16 residues long. Trimming took 0 bases from V and 4 from J, leaving 18 bases between them. The CDR3, as DNA: TGTGCCTGGAGTGTACTGCGACGGCAGGGAAGCTATGGCTACACCTTC. Its protein product is CAWSVLRRQGSYGYTF.

The genes are TRBV9 and TRBJ2-2, with D hard to call. CDR1 and CDR2 from the germline V gene are SGDLS and YYNGEE. V lost 0 bases, J lost 1 base, and 4 bases lay in between. The CDR3 runs 14 residues. Written as DNA, the CDR3 is TGTGCCAGCAGCGTAGTATGGAACACCGGGGAGCTGTTTTTT. Amino acids: CASSVVWNTGELFF.

The chain joins TRBV14 to TRBJ2-7, with D possibly matching TRBD1 (7 bases). The CDR3 totals 15 residues. Trimming left V 5 bases short and J 5 bases short, with 19 bases between. Germline V gene data show CDR1 as SGHDN and CDR2 as FVKESK. The chain's CDR3 is CASSEGGTEIDEQYF. The CDR3 nucleotides are TGTGCCAGCAGCGAAGGGGGGACAGAGATAGACGAGCAGTACTTC.

The genes are TRBV5-1 and TRBJ1-5; a possible D gene is TRBD1 (5 bases). The V end was cut by 0 bases, the J end by 6 bases, with 16 bases between. The CDR3 extends over 16 amino acids. Germline loops: CDR1 SGHRS, CDR2 YFSETQ. The chain's CDR3 is CASSLGPPEGRQPQHF. CDR3 DNA: TGCGCCAGCAGCTTGGGCCCACCGGAGGGGCGTCAGCCCCAGCATTTT.